Presented here are 21 T cell receptor beta chains from one specimen sequenced in a study of cytomegalovirus exposure and HLA in healthy donors (dated by TCRdb to 2017 to 2019). The protocol used for the library was the immunoSEQ multiplex PCR assay. For the multiplex PCR, a mixture combining 60 forward primers for TCR Vbeta segments and 13 reverse primers for TCR Jbeta segments was used. Imported from immuneACCESS, the table was reduced by TCRdb to in-frame sequences with V and J called. These copies leave out some clones; in studies compared against another copy, an unresolved V gene accounts for under half, and the cause of the remainder is not known. Within this sample are 150,000 to 200,000 clones, with around 86% of them counted one time only. Around 1.5% of the sample is taken by the ten largest. The sequencing input was PBMCs. The source of these receptors is a woman in her late teens or twenties in good health and CMV-seronegative.

The CDR3 spells CAWSSGASSNQPQHF. CDR3 coding DNA: TGTGCCTGGAGTTCAGGGGCGTCTAGCAATCAGCCCCAGCATTTT. The genes are TRBV30 and TRBJ1-5, with D maybe TRBD1 (6 bases). Looked up from germline, CDR1 is GTSNPN and CDR2 is SVGIG (reference sequence). Trimming took off 2 bases at V and 0 bases at J, with 11 bases between the two ends. The CDR3 contains 15 residues.

V gene TRBV15 combines with J gene TRBJ1-1, with TRBD1 matching 7 bases. Looked up from germline, CDR1 is LNHNV and CDR2 is YYDKDF (reference sequence). The CDR3 is 17 amino acids. J was trimmed by 1 base and V by 3 bases; bases with no gene match: 11. The CDR3 loop reads CATSSLYRGVGNTEAFF. CDR3 DNA: TGTGCCACCAGCAGTTTATACAGGGGTGTGGGGAACACTGAAGCTTTCTTT.

V and J are TRBV7-8 and TRBJ1-5; 7 bases are a match to TRBD1. CDR1 is SGHVS, CDR2 FQNEAQ, per germline. This CDR3 region has 16 residues. After removal of 6 bases from V and 2 bases from J, the junction contained 10 bases not matched to a gene. The CDR3 is CASSPWDSRGNQPQHF. CDR3 nucleotide sequence: TGTGCCAGCAGTCCGTGGGACAGCCGGGGCAATCAGCCCCAGCATTTT.

The chain uses TRBV5-6 and TRBJ1-5; 8 bases map to TRBD1. The V gene end was trimmed by 2 bases and the J gene end by 6 bases; junction bases not matched to a gene: 1. The CDR3 totals 13 residues. The germline CDR1 and CDR2 sequences are SGHDT and YYEEEE. This CDR3 is CASSLQGGQPQHF. For the CDR3, the DNA is TGTGCCAGCAGCTTACAGGGGGGTCAGCCCCAGCATTTT.

This chain links TRBV5-1 with TRBJ1-1; TRBD1 matches 10 bases. Trimming removed 0 bases from V and 3 bases from J; junction bases left unmatched: 2. Per germline, CDR1 SGHRS and CDR2 YFSETQ. There are 15 residues in the CDR3. For the CDR3, the DNA is TGCGCCAGCAGCTTGGGGGACAGGGGTTACACTGAAGCTTTCTTT. Amino acids: CASSLGDRGYTEAFF.

The chain uses TRBV5-1 and TRBJ2-6, with D possibly TRBD1 on 5 matching bases. The CDR3 runs 18 residues. Looked up from germline, CDR1 is SGHRS and CDR2 is YFSETQ. Trimming took 3 bases from V and 0 from J, leaving 16 bases between them. CDR3 in DNA: TGCGCCAGCAGCTCGTCAATTACAGGCTCCTCTGGGGCCAACGTCCTGACTTTC. Its translation: CASSSSITGSSGANVLTF.

This clone was observed once. The rearrangement uses TRBV15 and TRBJ2-1, with 8 bases fitting TRBD2. Trimming cost V 2 bases and J 9 bases; bases outside gene matches: 3. The CDR3 has 13 amino acids. CDR1 and CDR2 from the germline V gene are LNHNV and YYDKDF (reference sequence). Here the CDR3 DNA reads TGTGCCACCAGCAGACCCAGCGGGGGTGAGCAGTTCTTC. It yields the protein CATSRPSGGEQFF.

The sample holds one count of this clone. This chain joins TRBV5-5 and TRBJ1-2, with D perhaps TRBD1 (6 bases). CDR3 length: 15 amino acids. V lost 0 bases to trimming and J lost 3 bases, with 12 bases between them. The germline gives CDR1 SGHKS, CDR2 YYEKEE (reference sequence). The CDR3: CASSLVQGRDYGYTF. Here the CDR3 DNA reads TGTGCCAGCAGCTTGGTCCAGGGGAGGGACTATGGCTACACCTTC.

In its sample, this clone was seen a few times. J is TRBJ2-2 and V is TRBV30, with 11 bases that match TRBD1. CDR3 size: 17 residues. Germline loops: CDR1 GTSNPN, CDR2 SVGIG (reference sequence). The trim removed 0 bases at V and 6 bases at J, leaving 9 bases unmatched. The CDR3 DNA reads as TGTGCCTGGAGTGTAATTGGACAGGGGGCGGGGGCCGGGGAGCTGTTTTTT. Translated: CAWSVIGQGAGAGELFF.

This chain connects TRBV7-9 to TRBJ2-7, with D uncertain. The CDR3 is 15 residues long. The germline V and J ends were trimmed by 1 base and 4 bases, with 14 bases remaining between them. CDR1 is SEHNR and CDR2 is FQNEAQ in the germline V gene (reference sequence). CDR3 region: CASSLVGQMNYEQYF. The DNA of the CDR3 is TGTGCCAGCAGCTTAGTTGGGCAGATGAATTACGAGCAGTACTTC.

The chain carries TRBV2 and TRBJ1-1; a weak D match, TRBD1 (6 bases). Trimming stripped 4 bases from V and 2 bases from J, with 8 bases between. The CDR3 sequence is 13 residues long. Per the germline V gene, CDR1 is SNHLY and CDR2 is FYNNEI. The DNA for the CDR3 is TGTGCCAGCAGTGTACAGGGTAACACTGAAGCTTTCTTT. Residues: CASSVQGNTEAFF.

The chain joins TRBV19 to TRBJ2-1; 10 nucleotides agree with TRBD2. The CDR3 runs 15 residues. J was trimmed by 5 bases and V by 2 bases; bases with no gene match: 3. Germline V gene sequence: CDR1 LNHDA, CDR2 SQIVND (reference sequence). The CDR3 nucleotides are TGTGCCAGTAGTATATATCTAGCGGGAGACAATGAGCAGTTCTTC. Its protein is CASSIYLAGDNEQFF.

The chain combines TRBV5-1 with TRBJ2-3; maybe TRBD2 (6 bases). The CDR3 runs to 16 residues. V dropped 3 bases and J dropped 3 bases, with 17 bases sitting between them. From germline, CDR1 is SGHRS and CDR2 YFSETQ. The CDR3 DNA is TGCGCCAGCAGCTGGAGGGCTTCGGAACCGACAGATACGCAGTATTTT. The encoded protein is CASSWRASEPTDTQYF.

The CDR3 protein is CASSVSDRVRFEGYTF. CDR3 in DNA: TGTGCCAGCAGTGTATCCGACAGGGTGAGGTTTGAAGGCTACACCTTC. The chain combines TRBV6-1 with TRBJ1-2; 7 bases agree with TRBD1. V lost 4 bases, J lost 8 bases, and 16 bases stayed unmatched. The CDR3 runs 16 residues. Germline CDR1 reads MNHNS; CDR2 reads SASEGT.

The chain recombines TRBV6-5 with TRBJ1-6; no firm D call. The CDR3 sequence is 12 residues long. From germline, CDR1 is MNHEY and CDR2 SVGAGI. V was pared by 4 bases and J by 11 bases, with 9 bases between. The CDR3: CASSSFQTPLHF. The CDR3 coding sequence is TGTGCCAGCAGTTCATTCCAAACACCCCTCCACTTT.

V usage is TRBV18 and J usage is TRBJ1-1; 10 bases are a match to TRBD1. Germline trimming cut 3 bases from V and 1 base from J; bases unmatched to any gene: 11. Germline lookup yields CDR1 KGHSH and CDR2 LQKENI. The CDR3 is 18 residues long. The DNA for the CDR3 is TGTGCCAGCTCACCGAGGGACAGGGGAGGCATCGGGAACACTGAAGCTTTCTTT. The encoded protein is CASSPRDRGGIGNTEAFF.

The chain uses TRBV9 and TRBJ2-3, with 11 bases fitting TRBD2. The CDR3 extends over 16 amino acids. CDR1 and CDR2 from the germline V gene are SGDLS and YYNGEE. V lost 4 bases, J lost 5 bases, and 9 bases stayed unmatched. CDR3 sequence: CASSPDSGRAGDTQYF. In nucleotides, the CDR3 is TGTGCCAGCAGCCCAGATAGCGGGAGGGCGGGAGATACGCAGTATTTT. Full variable domain (rest looked up from reference TRBV9 and TRBJ2-3): DSGVTQTPKHLITATGQRVTLRCSPRSGDLSVYWYQQSLDQGLQFLIQYYNGEERAKGNILERFSAQQFPDLHSELNLSSLELGDSALYFCASSPDSGRAGDTQYFGPGTRLTVL.

The gene calls are TRBV30 and TRBJ2-2; possibly TRBD1 for D (5 bases). Germline assignment: CDR1 GTSNPN and CDR2 SVGIG (reference sequence). Trimming took 0 bases from V and 0 from J, leaving 14 bases between them. This CDR3 contains 17 residues. The CDR3 region has the DNA TGTGCCTGGAGTGTACTGAACAGGTGGACGAACACCGGGGAGCTGTTTTTT. Protein: CAWSVLNRWTNTGELFF. The variable domain in full, with the rest retrieved from reference TRBV30 and TRBJ2-2, is SQTIHQWPATLVQPVGSPLSLECTVEGTSNPNLYWYRQAAGRGLQLLFYSVGIGQISSEVPQNLSASRPQDRQFILSSKKLLLSDSGFYLCAWSVLNRWTNTGELFFGEGSRLTVL.

The CDR3 protein is CASSVGGMDRTTEAFF. For the CDR3, the DNA is TGTGCCAGCAGCGTAGGAGGGATGGACAGGACCACTGAAGCTTTCTTT. This chain uses TRBV9 with TRBJ1-1; 7 nucleotides align to TRBD1. Germline V gene sequence: CDR1 SGDLS, CDR2 YYNGEE. The CDR3 length is 16 residues. The V and J ends lost 0 bases and 4 bases, in that order; junction bases with no gene match: 9.

This chain links TRBV5-1 with TRBJ1-5, with 12 bases identical to TRBD1. Germline V CDR1 and CDR2: SGHRS, YFSETQ. CDR3 length: 15 residues. Losses at the gene ends were 4 bases for V and 6 bases for J; bases not matched to a gene: 5. The CDR3 reads CASSLGTGGLQPQHF. Written as DNA, the CDR3 is TGCGCCAGCAGCCTCGGGACAGGGGGCCTTCAGCCCCAGCATTTT.

The chain employs TRBV7-9 and TRBJ1-2; maybe TRBD1 (6 bases). Germline V gene lookup returns CDR1 SEHNR and CDR2 FQNEAQ (reference sequence). V lost 1 base to trimming and J lost 4 bases, with 13 bases between them. The CDR3 is made up of 15 amino acids. The CDR3 nucleotides are TGTGCCAGCAGCTTAGACGGCAGGGGTATCTATGGCTACACCTTC. This translates into CASSLDGRGIYGYTF. Filled out from reference TRBV7-9 and TRBJ1-2, the complete variable domain reads DTGVSQNPRHKITKRGQNVTFRCDPISEHNRLYWYRQTLGQGPEFLTYFQNEAQLEKSRLLSDRFSAERPKGSFSTLEIQRTEQGDSAMYLCASSLDGRGIYGYTFGSGTRLTVV.